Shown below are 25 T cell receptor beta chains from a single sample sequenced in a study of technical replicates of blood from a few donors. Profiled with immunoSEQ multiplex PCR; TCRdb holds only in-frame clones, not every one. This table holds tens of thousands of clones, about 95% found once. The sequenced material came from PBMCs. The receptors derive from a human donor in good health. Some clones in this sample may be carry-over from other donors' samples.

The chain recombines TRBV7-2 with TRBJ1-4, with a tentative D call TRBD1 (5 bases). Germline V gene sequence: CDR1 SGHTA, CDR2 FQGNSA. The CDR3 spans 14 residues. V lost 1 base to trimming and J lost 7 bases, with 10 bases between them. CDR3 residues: CASSLVRASEKLFF. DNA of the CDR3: TGTGCCAGCAGCTTAGTCAGGGCAAGTGAAAAACTGTTTTTT.

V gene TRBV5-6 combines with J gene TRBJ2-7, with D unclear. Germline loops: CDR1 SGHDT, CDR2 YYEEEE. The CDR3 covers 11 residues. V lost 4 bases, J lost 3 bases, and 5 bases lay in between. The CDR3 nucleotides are TGTGCCAGCAGCCCTTACTACGAGCAGTACTTC. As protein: CASSPYYEQYF.

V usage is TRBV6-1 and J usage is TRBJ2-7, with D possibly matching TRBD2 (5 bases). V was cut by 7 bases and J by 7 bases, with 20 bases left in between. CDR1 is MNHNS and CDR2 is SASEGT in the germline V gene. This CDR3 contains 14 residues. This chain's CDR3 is CASNQAARDWEQYF. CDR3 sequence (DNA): TGTGCCAGCAATCAGGCCGCTCGGGATTGGGAGCAGTACTTC.

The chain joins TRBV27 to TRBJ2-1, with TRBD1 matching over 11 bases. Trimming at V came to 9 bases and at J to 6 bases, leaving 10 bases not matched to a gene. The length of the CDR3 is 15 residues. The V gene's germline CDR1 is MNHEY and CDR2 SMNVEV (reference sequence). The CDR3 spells CASRLTGTGGNEQFF. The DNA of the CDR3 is TGTGCCAGTCGCCTAACCGGGACAGGGGGCAATGAGCAGTTCTTC.

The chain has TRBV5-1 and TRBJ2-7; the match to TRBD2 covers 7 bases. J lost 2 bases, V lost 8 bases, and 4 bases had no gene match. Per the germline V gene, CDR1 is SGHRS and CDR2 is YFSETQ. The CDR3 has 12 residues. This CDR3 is CASRGVPYEQYF. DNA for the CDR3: TGCGCCAGTCGGGGGGTTCCCTACGAGCAGTACTTC.

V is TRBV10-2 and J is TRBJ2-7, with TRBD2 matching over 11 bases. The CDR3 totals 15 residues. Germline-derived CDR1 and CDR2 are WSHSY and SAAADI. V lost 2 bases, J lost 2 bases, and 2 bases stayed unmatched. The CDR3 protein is CASSEIAGGPYEQYF. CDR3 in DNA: TGCGCCAGCAGTGAGATAGCGGGGGGGCCCTACGAGCAGTACTTC.

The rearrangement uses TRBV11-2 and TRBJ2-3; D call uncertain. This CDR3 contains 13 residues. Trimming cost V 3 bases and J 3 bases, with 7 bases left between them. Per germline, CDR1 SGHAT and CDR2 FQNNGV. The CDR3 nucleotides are TGTGCCAGCAGCTTTACGGTAACAGATACGCAGTATTTT. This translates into CASSFTVTDTQYF.

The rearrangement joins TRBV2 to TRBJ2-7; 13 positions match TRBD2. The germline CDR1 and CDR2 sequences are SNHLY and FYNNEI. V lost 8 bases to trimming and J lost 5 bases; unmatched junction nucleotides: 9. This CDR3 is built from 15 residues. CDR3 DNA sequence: TGTGCCAGCCCTCGGACTAGCGGGAGTTCGAACGAGCAGTACTTC. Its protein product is CASPRTSGSSNEQYF.

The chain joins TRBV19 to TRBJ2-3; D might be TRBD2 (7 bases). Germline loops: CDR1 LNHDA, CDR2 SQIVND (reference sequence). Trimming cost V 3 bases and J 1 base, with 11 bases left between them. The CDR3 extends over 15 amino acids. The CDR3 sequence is CASSIGGGGTDTQYF. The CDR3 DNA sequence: TGTGCCAGTAGTATTGGCGGGGGCGGCACAGATACGCAGTATTTT. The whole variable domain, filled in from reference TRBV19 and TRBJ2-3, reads DGGITQSPKYLFRKEGQNVTLSCEQNLNHDAMYWYRQDPGQGLRLIYYSQIVNDFQKGDIAEGYSVSREKKESFPLTVTSAQKNPTAFYLCASSIGGGGTDTQYFGPGTRLTVL.

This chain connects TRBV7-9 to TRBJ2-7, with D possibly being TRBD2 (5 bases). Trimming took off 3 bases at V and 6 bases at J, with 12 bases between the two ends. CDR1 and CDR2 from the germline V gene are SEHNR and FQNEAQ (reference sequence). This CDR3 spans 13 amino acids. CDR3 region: CASSFRTSPEQYF. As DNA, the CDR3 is TGTGCCAGCAGCTTCCGGACTTCCCCCGAGCAGTACTTC.

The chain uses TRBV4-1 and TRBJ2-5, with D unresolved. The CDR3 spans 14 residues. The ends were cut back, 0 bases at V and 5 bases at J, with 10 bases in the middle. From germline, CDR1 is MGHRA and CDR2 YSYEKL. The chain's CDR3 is CASSQESGRETQYF. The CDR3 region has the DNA TGCGCCAGCAGCCAAGAGTCAGGAAGGGAGACCCAGTACTTC.

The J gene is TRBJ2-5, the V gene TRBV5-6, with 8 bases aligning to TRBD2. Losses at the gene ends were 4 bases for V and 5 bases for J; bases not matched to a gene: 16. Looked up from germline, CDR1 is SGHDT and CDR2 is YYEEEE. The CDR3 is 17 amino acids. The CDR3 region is CASSHTGRLAYVETQYF. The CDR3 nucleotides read TGTGCCAGCAGCCACACGGGAAGACTAGCGTATGTGGAGACCCAGTACTTC. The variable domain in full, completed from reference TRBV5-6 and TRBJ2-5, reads DAGVTQSPTHLIKTRGQQVTLRCSPKSGHDTVSWYQQALGQGPQFIFQYYEEEERQRGNFPDRFSGHQFPNYSSELNVNALLLGDSALYLCASSHTGRLAYVETQYFGPGTRLLVL.

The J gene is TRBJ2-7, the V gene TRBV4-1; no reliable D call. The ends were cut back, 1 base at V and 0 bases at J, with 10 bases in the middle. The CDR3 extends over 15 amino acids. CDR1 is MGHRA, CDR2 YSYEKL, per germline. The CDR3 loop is CASSQGEPVSYEQYF. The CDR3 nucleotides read TGCGCCAGCAGCCAAGGAGAACCGGTCTCCTACGAGCAGTACTTC.

The CDR3 reads CASSKTGGHQPQHF. In DNA, the CDR3 is TGTGCCAGCAGTAAGACAGGGGGCCATCAGCCCCAGCATTTT. The rearrangement joins TRBV6-6 to TRBJ1-5; 10 bases align to TRBD1. This CDR3 spans 14 amino acids. Germline V gene data show CDR1 as MNHNY and CDR2 as SVGAGI (reference sequence). V dropped 5 bases and J dropped 5; count of bases not matched to a gene: 3.

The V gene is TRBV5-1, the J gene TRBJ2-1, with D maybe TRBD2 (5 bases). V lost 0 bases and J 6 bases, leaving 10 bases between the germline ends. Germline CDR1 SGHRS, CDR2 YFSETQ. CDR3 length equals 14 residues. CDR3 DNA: TGCGCCAGCAGCTTGGGGGAACGGGGCAATGAGCAGTTCTTC. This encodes CASSLGERGNEQFF.

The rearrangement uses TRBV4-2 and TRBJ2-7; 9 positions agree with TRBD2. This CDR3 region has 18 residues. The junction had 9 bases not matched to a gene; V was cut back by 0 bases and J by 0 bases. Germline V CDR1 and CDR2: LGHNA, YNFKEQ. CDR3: CASSQDTGLAGVSYEQYF. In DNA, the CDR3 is TGTGCCAGCAGCCAAGATACGGGTTTAGCGGGGGTCTCCTACGAGCAGTACTTC.

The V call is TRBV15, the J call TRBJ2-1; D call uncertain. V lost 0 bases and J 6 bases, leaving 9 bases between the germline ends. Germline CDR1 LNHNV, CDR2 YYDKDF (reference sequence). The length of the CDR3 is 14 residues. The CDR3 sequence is CATSRELESNEQFF. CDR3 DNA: TGTGCCACCAGCAGAGAATTGGAGAGCAATGAGCAGTTCTTC.

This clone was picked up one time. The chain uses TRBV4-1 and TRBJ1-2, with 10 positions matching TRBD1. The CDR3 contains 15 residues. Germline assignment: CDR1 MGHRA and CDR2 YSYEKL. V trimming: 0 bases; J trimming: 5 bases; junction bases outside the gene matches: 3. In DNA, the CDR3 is TGCGCCAGCAGCCAAGAAGGGACAGGGGCTTATGGCTACACCTTC. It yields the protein CASSQEGTGAYGYTF.

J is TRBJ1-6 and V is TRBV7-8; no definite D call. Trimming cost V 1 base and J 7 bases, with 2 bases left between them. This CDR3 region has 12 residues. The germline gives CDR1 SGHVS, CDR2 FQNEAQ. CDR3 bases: TGTGCCAGCAGCTTAGTAAATTCACCCCTCCACTTT. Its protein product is CASSLVNSPLHF.

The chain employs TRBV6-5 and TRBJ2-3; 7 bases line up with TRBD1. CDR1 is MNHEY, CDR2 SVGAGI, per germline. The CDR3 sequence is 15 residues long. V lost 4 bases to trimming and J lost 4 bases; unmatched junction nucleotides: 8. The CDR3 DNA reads TGTGCCAGCAGTTCCCCGACAGGGCGGCCAGATACGCAGTATTTT. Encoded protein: CASSSPTGRPDTQYF.

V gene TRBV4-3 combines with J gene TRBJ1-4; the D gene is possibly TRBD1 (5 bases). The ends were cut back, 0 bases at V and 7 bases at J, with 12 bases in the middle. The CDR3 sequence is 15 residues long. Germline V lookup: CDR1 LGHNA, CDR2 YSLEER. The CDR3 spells CASSQEGGAGEKLFF. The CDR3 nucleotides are TGCGCCAGCAGCCAAGAGGGAGGGGCGGGTGAAAAACTGTTTTTT.

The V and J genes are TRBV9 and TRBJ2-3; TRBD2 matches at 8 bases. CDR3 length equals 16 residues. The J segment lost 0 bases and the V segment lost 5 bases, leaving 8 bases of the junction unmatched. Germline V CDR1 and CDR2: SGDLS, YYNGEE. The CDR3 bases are TGTGCCAGCAGTGCGGACCAGCGGGGGAGCACAGATACGCAGTATTTT. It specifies CASSADQRGSTDTQYF.

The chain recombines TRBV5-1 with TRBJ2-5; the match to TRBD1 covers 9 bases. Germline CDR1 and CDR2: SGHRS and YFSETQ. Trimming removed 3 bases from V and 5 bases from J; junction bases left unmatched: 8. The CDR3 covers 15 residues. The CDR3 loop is CASSSTGQGSETQYF. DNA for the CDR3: TGCGCCAGCAGCTCCACCGGACAGGGGTCGGAGACCCAGTACTTC.

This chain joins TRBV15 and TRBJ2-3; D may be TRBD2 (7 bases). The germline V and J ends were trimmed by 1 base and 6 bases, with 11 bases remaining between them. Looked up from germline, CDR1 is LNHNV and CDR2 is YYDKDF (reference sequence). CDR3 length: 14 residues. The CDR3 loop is CATSRGGGLDTQYF. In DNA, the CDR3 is TGTGCCACCAGCAGAGGGGGGGGCCTGGATACGCAGTATTTT.

CDR3 sequence: CASSHRVLNEQYF. CDR3 DNA sequence: TGTGCCAGCAGCCACAGGGTATTGAACGAGCAGTACTTC. The rearrangement uses TRBV25-1 and TRBJ2-7, with a tentative D call TRBD1 (6 bases). Trimming pared 6 bases from V and 5 bases from J, leaving 14 bases between. This CDR3 region has 13 residues. Germline CDR1 reads MGHDK; CDR2 reads SYGVNS.